The clone carrying this T cell receptor (beta chain) was seen just once. The antigen is not known. Preparation of the TCRbeta library involved a method that used unique molecular identifiers. Using its own MiXCR run on the PCR reads, TCRdb lists one record per CDR3 protein. The top ten clones hold about 5% of a sample with hundreds of thousands of distinct CDR3 sequences, 16% of them seen once. The data were taken from a study of T-cell reconstitution after alpha-beta-depleted transplantation in children. The study, taken as a whole, reports: By about two months after transplant, alpha-beta T cells reportedly arose from several hundred graft clones that had expanded.

There are 16 residues in the CDR3. Trimming cost V 2 bases and J 4 bases; bases outside gene matches: 4. CDR1 is SGHTA, CDR2 FQGNSA, per germline. The chain joins TRBV7-2 to TRBJ2-3; 12 positions agree with TRBD2. The source of this sequence is a male patient younger than 18 who had a stem cell transplant for acute lymphoblastic leukemia, so the T cells may come from the graft donor. The specimen was PBMCs, mostly from graft donor cells, collected 360 days after TCRalphabeta/CD19-depleted stem cell transplant. The CDR3 spells CASSLRLAGGADTQYF. In DNA form, the CDR3 reads TGTGCCAGCAGCTTAAGGCTAGCGGGAGGGGCAGATACGCAGTATTTT.